The entry below describes one T cell receptor beta chain. Reverse transcription of extracted RNA yielded cDNA, which provided the sequencing template. Only in-frame clones appear in the TCRdb table, and some are missing; sequencing was by immunoSEQ multiplex PCR. Seen here are under 250,000 clones, just over 65% observed once, and the top ten hold more than 0.95%. This CDR3 is 14 amino acids long. CDR1 is SNHLY, CDR2 FYNNEI, per germline. Losses at the gene ends were 9 bases for V and 6 bases for J; bases not matched to a gene: 12. Treatment noted: oral pan-JAK inhibitor, 5-10 mg twice daily. The study team obtained lesional scalp punch biopsies and peripheral blood from alopecia areata patients. This sample was included in a study of CD8+ T cells in alopecia areata.

This specimen was CD4+ T cells sorted from blood, taken at week 44, from a patient treated with tofacitinib. The rearrangement links TRBV2 to TRBJ1-2; 8 nucleotides line up with TRBD1. The sequence was collected from a human donor with alopecia areata. CDR3 sequence reads: CASKETGTGDGYTF. CDR3 DNA sequence: TGTGCCAGTAAAGAAACCGGGACAGGCGATGGCTACACCTTC.